A single sample is the source of the 10 T cell receptor beta chains below, sequenced in a study of PD-L1 blockade in urothelial cancer. Repertoires were generated with immunoSEQ multiplex PCR, while TCRdb's copy carries only in-frame clones and drops some. This sample has 45,000 to 50,000 clones, with around 74% found just once. Stated time point: pretreatment peripheral blood. This material consisted of PBMCs, taken around atezolizumab (anti-PD-L1) treatment. Source of these receptors: a man between 65 and 80 years old with urothelial cancer.

The chain uses TRBV10-1 and TRBJ2-3; tentatively, D is TRBD2 (7 bases). The CDR3 length is 16 residues. Germline loops: CDR1 WNHNN, CDR2 SYGVQD (reference sequence). Between the trimmed V and J ends, which lost 4 bases and 4 bases, there was a span of 18 bases. The CDR3 protein is CASSGIGGGSSDTQYF. CDR3 coding DNA: TGCGCCAGCAGTGGGATCGGGGGCGGGAGCTCAGATACGCAGTATTTT.

This chain joins TRBV10-1 and TRBJ2-3, with TRBD2 as a possible D gene (5 bases). CDR3 length: 19 amino acids. Germline CDR1 and CDR2: WNHNN and SYGVQD (reference sequence). V gave up 5 bases and J gave up 1 base, with 25 bases separating them. The DNA of the CDR3 is TGCGCCAGCAGTCCAGCCCATAGCGCAAAGGGATCGGGCACAGATACGCAGTATTTT. Its protein product is CASSPAHSAKGSGTDTQYF.

V gene TRBV28 combines with J gene TRBJ1-5; tentatively, D is TRBD1 (5 bases). The CDR3 runs 13 residues. Germline lookup yields CDR1 MDHEN and CDR2 SYDVKM. V shed 6 bases and J shed 3 bases, with 9 bases lying between them. CDR3 DNA sequence: TGTGCCAGCAGGCAGGGCCCCAATCAGCCCCAGCATTTT. Its protein is CASRQGPNQPQHF. Complete variable domain (other parts from reference TRBV28 and TRBJ1-5): DVKVTQSSRYLVKRTGEKVFLECVQDMDHENMFWYRQDPGLGLRLIYFSYDVKMKEKGDIPEGYSVSREKKERFSLILESASTNQTSMYLCASRQGPNQPQHFGDGTRLSIL.

The chain joins TRBV5-1 to TRBJ2-7, with D tentatively TRBD1 (5 bases). With 0 bases removed from V and 2 bases from J, the gap between germline ends came to 9 bases. Per germline, CDR1 SGHRS and CDR2 YFSETQ. The CDR3 covers 14 residues. CDR3 sequence: CASSLVAGTYEQYF. CDR3 nucleotides: TGCGCCAGCAGCTTGGTCGCAGGGACCTACGAGCAGTACTTC.

The chain couples TRBV5-1 to TRBJ2-2; 7 nucleotides agree with TRBD1. With 0 bases clipped from V and 0 bases from J, the junction kept 2 bases outside the gene matches. The length of the CDR3 is 16 residues. Germline CDR1 is SGHRS and CDR2 is YFSETQ. The CDR3 nucleotides read TGCGCCAGCAGCTTGGAAGGGGGCGCGAACACCGGGGAGCTGTTTTTT. It encodes CASSLEGGANTGELFF.

This chain links TRBV2 with TRBJ1-2; 10 bases match TRBD1. This CDR3 comprises 14 residues. Trimming at V came to 4 bases and at J to 2 bases, leaving 1 base not matched to a gene. From germline, CDR1 is SNHLY and CDR2 FYNNEI. DNA of the CDR3: TGTGCCAGCAGTGGGGGACAGGGGAACTATGGCTACACCTTC. This sequence encodes CASSGGQGNYGYTF.

The chain carries TRBV5-1 and TRBJ1-1; D gene ambiguous. The CDR3 is 13 residues long. V dropped 0 bases and J dropped 5 bases, with 8 bases sitting between them. Germline assignment: CDR1 SGHRS and CDR2 YFSETQ. CDR3 protein: CASSLGAETEAFF. CDR3 coding DNA: TGCGCCAGCAGCTTGGGGGCTGAAACTGAAGCTTTCTTT.

The genes are TRBV6-1 and TRBJ2-2; perhaps TRBD2 as D (5 bases). CDR3 length: 11 amino acids. Germline V gene sequence: CDR1 MNHNS, CDR2 SASEGT. Between the trimmed V and J ends, which lost 8 bases and 6 bases, there was a span of 7 bases. The CDR3 protein is CASRAAGELFF. The CDR3 nucleotides read TGTGCCAGCCGAGCGGCCGGGGAGCTGTTTTTT.

The V call is TRBV4-1, the J call TRBJ1-1, with 8 bases aligning to TRBD1. J gave up 5 bases and V 2 bases, and 4 bases lay outside the gene matches. Germline CDR1 is MGHRA and CDR2 is YSYEKL. There are 14 residues in the CDR3. Here the CDR3 reads CASSQTGGFTEAFF. Written as DNA, the CDR3 is TGCGCCAGCAGCCAAACAGGGGGTTTTACTGAAGCTTTCTTT.

The V and J genes are TRBV2 and TRBJ1-2, with D possibly TRBD1 on 6 matching bases. The germline gives CDR1 SNHLY, CDR2 FYNNEI. The CDR3 extends over 12 amino acids. Trimming cost V 6 bases and J 14 bases, with 19 bases left between them. CDR3 nucleotides: TGTGCCAGCAGCCCTTCGGGACAAGGTGATACCTTC. Encoded protein: CASSPSGQGDTF.